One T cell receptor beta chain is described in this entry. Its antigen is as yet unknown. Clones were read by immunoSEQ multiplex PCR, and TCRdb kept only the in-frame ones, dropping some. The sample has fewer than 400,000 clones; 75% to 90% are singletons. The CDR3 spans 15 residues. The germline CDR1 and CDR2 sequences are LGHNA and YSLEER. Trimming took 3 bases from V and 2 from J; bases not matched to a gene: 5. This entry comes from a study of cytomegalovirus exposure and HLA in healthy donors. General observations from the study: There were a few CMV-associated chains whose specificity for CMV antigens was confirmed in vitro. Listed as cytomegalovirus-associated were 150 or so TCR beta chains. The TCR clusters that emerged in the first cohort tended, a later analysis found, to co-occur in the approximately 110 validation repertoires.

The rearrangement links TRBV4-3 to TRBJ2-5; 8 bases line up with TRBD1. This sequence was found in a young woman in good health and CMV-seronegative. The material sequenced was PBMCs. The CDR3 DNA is TGCGCCAGCAGCCAGACAGGGGTTCAGCAAGAGACCCAGTACTTC. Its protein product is CASSQTGVQQETQYF.